The rows below give T cell receptor beta chains drawn from one sample of a study of T cell repertoires in cytomegalovirus infection. TCRdb called the reads again in MiXCR, with one record for every CDR3 protein. In the table there are approximately 200,000 distinct CDR3 sequences, under 30% of which are singletons. Sequenced sample: PBMCs. The source is a human donor in good health (CMV status not recorded). Some clones in this sample may be carry-over from other donors' samples. CDR3s include the opening cysteine and the closing phenylalanine or tryptophan. D genes are given only for firm matches. Some rows have no size entry. The others give once, few or many, or a class for an expanded clone.

CDR3aa,CDR3nt,d_gene,j_gene,v_gene,len,abundance
CASSYPSNEQFF,TGTGCCAGCAGTTACCCAAGTAATGAGCAGTTCTTC,-,TRBJ2-1,TRBV6-2/TRBV6-3,12,few
CASSLGPPGGPQETQYF,TGTGCCAGCAGCTTAGGTCCCCCGGGGGGGCCTCAAGAGACCCAGTACTTC,TRBD2,TRBJ2-5,TRBV7-2,17,many
CASSPPGEVPYGYTF,TGTGCCAGCAGCCCCCCAGGGGAAGTGCCGTATGGCTACACCTTC,-,TRBJ1-2,TRBV7-6,15,-
CASTPPKGPGAEAFF,TGTGCCAGCACCCCCCCGAAGGGGCCAGGGGCTGAAGCTTTCTTT,-,TRBJ1-1,TRBV7-2,15,few
CASSEQGSSDTQYF,TGTGCCAGCAGTGAGCAGGGTAGTTCAGATACGCAGTATTTT,-,TRBJ2-3,TRBV2,14,-
CASTSRGGGGETQYF,TGTGCCAGCACCTCGCGCGGTGGGGGCGGAGAGACCCAGTACTTC,-,TRBJ2-5,TRBV12-3/TRBV12-4,15,few
CATSRPNQPQHF,TGTGCCACCAGCAGACCTAATCAGCCCCAGCATTTT,-,TRBJ1-5,TRBV15,12,few
CAISPQVTGYGYTF,TGTGCCATCAGCCCCCAGGTAACTGGGTATGGCTACACCTTC,-,TRBJ1-2,TRBV10-3,14,-
CASSPFPDSNQPQHF,TGCGCCAGCAGCCCTTTTCCTGATAGCAATCAGCCCCAGCATTTT,-,TRBJ1-5,TRBV5-1,15,few
CASKRKGRGTNTEAFF,TGTGCCAGCAAGAGGAAAGGGCGGGGGACGAACACTGAAGCTTTCTTT,-,TRBJ1-1,TRBV6-6,16,few
CASSFEVGIYEQYF,TGTGCCAGCAGCTTTGAGGTCGGAATCTACGAGCAGTACTTC,-,TRBJ2-7,TRBV11-1,14,few
CASSIKSGNTEAFF,TGTGCCAGTAGTATAAAGTCAGGGAACACTGAAGCTTTCTTT,-,TRBJ1-1,TRBV19,14,-
CASRDWRQGADTEAFF,TGTGCCAGCAGAGATTGGAGACAGGGGGCCGACACTGAAGCTTTCTTT,TRBD1,TRBJ1-1,TRBV6-1,16,many
CASSYSEASGGTEAFF,TGTGCCAGCAGTTACTCGGAGGCCTCCGGAGGCACTGAAGCTTTCTTT,-,TRBJ1-1,TRBV6-5,16,few
CASSFSGTTIYEQYF,TGTGCCAGCAGCTTTAGCGGAACCACCATCTACGAGCAGTACTTC,-,TRBJ2-7,TRBV5-4,15,-
CASSWAPGQGPYEQYF,TGTGCCAGCAGCTGGGCTCCGGGACAGGGTCCCTACGAGCAGTACTTC,TRBD1,TRBJ2-7,TRBV5-6,16,few
CASSLEQGHQFF,TGTGCCAGCAGCTTGGAACAGGGGCACCAGTTCTTC,TRBD1,TRBJ2-1,TRBV5-6,12,-
CSVSRGGKNEQFF,TGCAGCGTTTCCAGGGGAGGTAAAAATGAGCAGTTCTTC,-,TRBJ2-1,TRBV20-1,13,-
CASSPAGRGRNMNTEAFF,TGTGCCAGCTCACCAGCGGGACGGGGGCGGAACATGAACACTGAAGCTTTCTTT,-,TRBJ1-1,TRBV18,18,-
CASSSPPDGVTEQYF,TGTGCCAGCAGTTCCCCCCCGGACGGGGTTACCGAGCAGTACTTC,-,TRBJ2-7,TRBV6-5,15,few
CASSVVGGDTEAFF,TGTGCCAGCAGTGTCGTCGGTGGGGACACTGAAGCTTTCTTT,-,TRBJ1-1,TRBV6-1,14,-
CASSLVGQGNEKLFF,TGTGCCAGCAGCTTAGTCGGGCAGGGCAATGAAAAACTGTTTTTT,-,TRBJ1-4,TRBV7-2,15,few
CAISEGNNEQFF,TGTGCCATCAGTGAGGGGAACAATGAGCAGTTCTTC,-,TRBJ2-1,TRBV10-3,12,few
CASSPRDRASTDTQYF,TGTGCCAGCAGCCCTCGGGACAGGGCAAGCACAGATACGCAGTATTTT,TRBD1,TRBJ2-3,TRBV7-6,16,few
CASSSVGGIDEQFF,TGTGCCAGCAGCTCCGTTGGGGGTATTGATGAGCAGTTCTTC,-,TRBJ2-1,TRBV7-4,14,-
CASSSSLGGGGYTF,TGTGCCAGCAGTTCATCCCTCGGTGGCGGTGGCTACACCTTC,-,TRBJ1-2,TRBV12-3/TRBV12-4,14,few
CASSRDSVPNEKLFF,TGTGCCAGCAGTCGGGACAGCGTACCTAATGAAAAACTGTTTTTT,TRBD1,TRBJ1-4,TRBV6-1,15,-
CATSDADTGYGYTF,TGTGCCACCAGTGATGCGGACACGGGATATGGCTACACCTTC,-,TRBJ1-2,TRBV24-1,14,-
CSASLRTGSGITEAFF,TGCAGTGCTAGCTTACGGACAGGGTCGGGGATCACTGAAGCTTTCTTT,TRBD1,TRBJ1-1,TRBV20-1,16,-
CSARGDRGRGYTF,TGCAGTGCTAGGGGGGACAGGGGGCGTGGCTACACCTTC,TRBD1,TRBJ1-2,TRBV20-1,13,-
CASSPQRRTGIDEQYF,TGTGCCAGCTCCCCGCAGCGCCGGACAGGGATCGACGAGCAGTACTTC,TRBD1,TRBJ2-7,TRBV5-5,16,-
CASSPGGAGGNTEAFF,TGTGCCAGCAGCCCAGGAGGGGCAGGGGGCAATACTGAAGCTTTCTTT,TRBD1,TRBJ1-1,TRBV7-9,16,many
CVSSFGSFTEQYF,TGTGTCAGCAGTTTCGGCAGCTTCACCGAGCAGTACTTC,-,TRBJ2-7,TRBV12-3/TRBV12-4,13,-
CASSPGAQETQYF,TGTGCTAGCAGCCCAGGGGCCCAAGAGACCCAGTACTTC,-,TRBJ2-5,TRBV7-6,13,-
CASSSGQVPDYTF,TGTGCCAGCAGCTCGGGACAGGTCCCTGACTACACCTTC,TRBD1,TRBJ1-2,TRBV7-2,13,-
CATSREVLRNTIYF,TGTGCCACCAGCAGAGAAGTGTTAAGAAACACCATATATTTT,-,TRBJ1-3,TRBV15,14,-
CASSSAMVETYTF,TGTGCCAGCAGCTCAGCTATGGTTGAGACCTACACCTTC,-,TRBJ1-2,TRBV7-2,13,many
CASSQEGPRGQLFF,TGTGCCAGCAGCCAAGAGGGACCACGAGGGCAGCTGTTTTTT,-,TRBJ2-2,TRBV3-1,14,-
CASSLGLVDGYTF,TGTGCCAGCAGCTTAGGATTGGTGGATGGCTACACCTTC,-,TRBJ1-2,TRBV7-9,13,few
CASSLASATNEKLFF,TGTGCCAGCAGCTTGGCCTCGGCAACTAATGAAAAACTGTTTTTT,-,TRBJ1-4,TRBV5-4,15,-
CSAQQGRGQETQYF,TGCAGTGCTCAACAGGGACGGGGACAAGAGACCCAGTACTTC,-,TRBJ2-5,TRBV20-1,14,once
CASSIDNLNTEAFF,TGTGCCAGTAGTATCGACAATTTGAACACTGAAGCTTTCTTT,-,TRBJ1-1,TRBV19,14,-
CASSIRTGQSNTEAFF,TGCGCCAGCAGCATACGGACAGGGCAGTCGAACACTGAAGCTTTCTTT,TRBD1,TRBJ1-1,TRBV5-1,16,-
CASSNYPSETQYF,TGTGCCAGTAGTAACTATCCGTCAGAGACCCAGTACTTC,-,TRBJ2-5,TRBV19,13,-
CASSAGTGGHEQYF,TGTGCCAGCAGCGCGGGAACAGGGGGCCACGAGCAGTACTTC,TRBD1,TRBJ2-7,TRBV9,14,-
CASSPAGPRETQYF,TGTGCCAGCAGCCCAGCGGGGCCCCGAGAGACCCAGTACTTC,TRBD2,TRBJ2-5,TRBV7-2,14,few
CASSYGPAGGLTYNEQFF,TGTGCCAGCAGCTATGGACCAGCGGGGGGCCTAACCTACAATGAGCAGTTCTTC,TRBD2,TRBJ2-1,TRBV6-2/TRBV6-3,18,-
CATQSAWAVKGGYTF,TGTGCCACCCAATCGGCCTGGGCAGTTAAGGGTGGCTACACCTTC,-,TRBJ1-2,TRBV6-5,15,-
CSVIVGGTGELFF,TGCAGCGTTATCGTTGGGGGCACCGGGGAGCTGTTTTTT,-,TRBJ2-2,TRBV29-1,13,-
CASSLRASGGTGELFF,TGTGCCAGCAGCTTAAGAGCTAGCGGGGGGACCGGGGAGCTGTTTTTT,TRBD2,TRBJ2-2,TRBV7-8,16,-
CSASRGGEGNQPQHF,TGCAGTGCTAGTAGGGGGGGGGAGGGCAATCAGCCCCAGCATTTT,-,TRBJ1-5,TRBV20-1,15,once
CANSQDRGVEGEAFF,TGCGCCAACAGCCAAGATCGAGGGGTGGAGGGTGAAGCTTTCTTT,-,TRBJ1-1,TRBV4-1,15,-
CAWSGNLGSPLHF,TGTGCCTGGAGCGGCAACCTGGGGTCACCCCTCCACTTT,-,TRBJ1-6,TRBV30,13,-